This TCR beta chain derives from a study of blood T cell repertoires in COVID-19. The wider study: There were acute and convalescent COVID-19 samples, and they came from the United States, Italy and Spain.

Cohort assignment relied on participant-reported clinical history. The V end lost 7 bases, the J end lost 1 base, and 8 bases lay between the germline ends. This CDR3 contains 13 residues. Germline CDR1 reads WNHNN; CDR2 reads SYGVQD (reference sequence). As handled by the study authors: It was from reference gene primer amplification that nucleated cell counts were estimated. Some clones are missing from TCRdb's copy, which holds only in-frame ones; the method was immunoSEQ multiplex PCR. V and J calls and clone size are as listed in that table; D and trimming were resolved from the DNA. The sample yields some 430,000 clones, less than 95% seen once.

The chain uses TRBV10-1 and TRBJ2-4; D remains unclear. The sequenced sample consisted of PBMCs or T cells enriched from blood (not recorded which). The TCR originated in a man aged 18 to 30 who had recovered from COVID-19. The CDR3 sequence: CASIILAKNIQYF. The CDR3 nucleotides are TGCGCCAGCATAATTCTGGCCAAAAACATTCAGTACTTC.